One and the same sample provided the 10 T cell receptor beta chains below, sequenced in a study of CD8 T cells in ankylosing spondylitis. TCRdb recomputed calls from the 5' RACE reads with MiXCR, one row per CDR3 protein. Of hundreds of thousands of distinct CDR3 sequences listed, approximately 20% were seen once; the top ten hold 7.5% to 9.5%. Sequencing input: blood, either unsorted or a sorted T cell fraction (not recorded which). The receptors derive from a male donor with ankylosing spondylitis or in good health (not recorded which).

This chain uses TRBV27 with TRBJ2-7; D remains ambiguous. Between the trimmed V and J ends, which lost 6 bases and 0 bases, there was a span of 9 bases. Germline CDR1 and CDR2: MNHEY and SMNVEV (reference sequence). This CDR3 is built from 13 residues. The CDR3 reads CASRTLSSYEQYV. The DNA of the CDR3 is TGTGCCAGCAGGACCCTTAGCTCCTACGAGCAGTACGTC.

The chain recombines TRBV28 with TRBJ2-1; 13 bases fit TRBD2. CDR1 is MDHEN, CDR2 SYDVKM, per germline. V lost 8 bases to trimming and J lost 10 bases; unmatched junction nucleotides: 5. The CDR3 is made up of 13 amino acids. The chain's CDR3 is CASGLAGVREQFF. The CDR3 nucleotides are TGTGCCAGCGGACTAGCGGGAGTCCGGGAGCAGTTCTTC.

The V gene is TRBV4-2, the J gene TRBJ2-3; no definite D call. CDR3 size: 13 residues. V was clipped by 4 bases and J by 3 bases, with 8 bases between them. The germline V gene encodes CDR1 LGHNA and CDR2 YNFKEQ. CDR3 loop: CASSPAETDTQYF. The CDR3 coding sequence is TGTGCCAGCAGCCCGGCTGAGACAGATACGCAGTATTTT.

The gene calls are TRBV7-8 and TRBJ2-7, with TRBD1 matching over 9 bases. The CDR3 length is 15 residues. Per germline, CDR1 SGHVS and CDR2 FQNEAQ. CDR3 residues: CVSSIQGASSYEQYV. CDR3 nucleotides: TGTGTCAGCAGCATACAGGGGGCGAGCTCCTACGAGCAGTACGTC.

This clonotype was seen at least ten times. The chain combines TRBV20-1 with TRBJ2-2, with 7 nucleotides matching TRBD1. Trimming cost V 3 bases and J 2 bases; bases outside gene matches: 9. The CDR3 covers 16 residues. The germline V gene encodes CDR1 DFQATT and CDR2 SNEGSKA (reference sequence). In DNA form, the CDR3 reads TGCAGTGCTAGCGACAGGGCAAGCTACAACACCGGGGAGCTGTTTTTT. Protein sequence: CSASDRASYNTGELFF.

The chain recombines TRBV2 with TRBJ1-6; the D gene is possibly TRBD1 (5 bases). This CDR3 region has 16 residues. The germline CDR1 and CDR2 sequences are SNHLY and FYNNEI. V was trimmed by 5 bases and J by 0 bases, leaving 11 bases between them. Written as DNA, the CDR3 is TGTGCCAGCAGTCCTCAGGGTTCCTCCTATAATTCACCCCTCCACTTT. It specifies CASSPQGSSYNSPLHF.

This chain links TRBV9 with TRBJ2-5; TRBD1 aligns across 7 bases. The CDR3 has 14 residues. Germline CDR1 is SGDLS and CDR2 is YYNGEE. Trimming at V came to 0 bases and at J to 4 bases, leaving 3 bases not matched to a gene. CDR3 coding DNA: TGTGCCAGCAGCGTAGCGACAGGGTCAGAGACCCAGTACTTC. It yields the protein CASSVATGSETQYF.

This clonotype appeared a few times. V usage is TRBV5-1 and J usage is TRBJ2-7; D is ambiguous. V gave up 0 bases and J gave up 3 bases, with 7 bases separating them. The CDR3 runs to 13 residues. Germline CDR1 SGHRS, CDR2 YFSETQ. DNA for the CDR3: TGCGCCAGCAGCTTGGATGCAAACTACGAGCAGTACGTC. This gives the protein CASSLDANYEQYV.

This chain links TRBV27 with TRBJ1-6; D call uncertain. The CDR3 is 13 amino acids. Germline loops: CDR1 MNHEY, CDR2 SMNVEV (reference sequence). The V gene lost 7 bases and the J gene lost 9 bases, with 13 bases spanning the gap. The CDR3 nucleotides read TGTGCCAGCACCTGGCAGGCTGGTTCACCCCTCCACTTT. Protein: CASTWQAGSPLHF.

The chain joins TRBV9 to TRBJ2-3; TRBD2 agrees at 10 bases. Trimming at V came to 4 bases and at J to 2 bases, leaving 4 bases not matched to a gene. There are 15 residues in the CDR3. Germline V gene sequence: CDR1 SGDLS, CDR2 YYNGEE. The CDR3 sequence is CASSLGTSATDTQYF. The CDR3 nucleotides read TGTGCCAGCAGCTTGGGGACTAGCGCCACAGATACGCAGTATTTT.